Shown below are 26 T cell receptor beta chains from a single sample sequenced in a study of blood T cell repertoires in COVID-19. Here immunoSEQ multiplex PCR was the method, and the copy in TCRdb shows in-frame clones only, minus some. The sample has around 230,000 clones, approximately 78% seen once. The sequenced sample was peripheral blood. These receptors originate from a woman aged 55-75 years with active or convalescent COVID-19.

This sequence joins TRBV5-1 and TRBJ1-4; D is unclear. V lost 0 bases, J lost 7 bases, and 10 bases lay in between. The germline CDR1 and CDR2 sequences are SGHRS and YFSETQ. The CDR3 is made up of 14 amino acids. CDR3 protein: CASSLGRGSEKLFF. The CDR3 coding sequence is TGCGCCAGCAGCTTGGGGAGAGGGTCTGAAAAACTGTTTTTT.

The V and J genes are TRBV19 and TRBJ1-2; D remains unclear. In germline, CDR1 is LNHDA, CDR2 SQIVND (reference sequence). The length of the CDR3 is 13 residues. The V end lost 5 bases, the J end lost 8 bases, and 15 bases lay between the germline ends. CDR3 protein: CASSFTQSGGYTF. In DNA, the CDR3 is TGTGCCAGTAGTTTCACCCAATCGGGGGGCTACACCTTC.

The rearrangement links TRBV19 to TRBJ2-3; D is possibly TRBD1 (6 bases). The V end was cut by 6 bases, the J end by 2 bases, with 12 bases between. The germline V gene has CDR1 LNHDA and CDR2 SQIVND (reference sequence). CDR3 length equals 14 residues. CDR3 in DNA: TGTGCCAGTAGCCCCGACAGGCTCACAGATACGCAGTATTTT. This sequence encodes CASSPDRLTDTQYF.

The chain couples TRBV4-3 to TRBJ1-1, with D possibly TRBD1 on 5 matching bases. Trimming removed 5 bases at V and 4 bases at J, with 14 bases between. The CDR3 has 14 residues. In germline, CDR1 is LGHNA, CDR2 YSLEER. CDR3 bases: TGCGCCAGCAGCAGGAACTTGGGGGGCACTGAAGCTTTCTTT. Protein product: CASSRNLGGTEAFF.

This sequence joins TRBV5-1 and TRBJ1-4, with 9 bases that match TRBD1. Germline V lookup: CDR1 SGHRS, CDR2 YFSETQ. The V gene end was trimmed by 1 base and the J gene end by 0 bases; junction bases not matched to a gene: 7. The CDR3 totals 18 residues. The CDR3 region is CASSLHDRGATTNEKLFF. The CDR3 region has the DNA TGCGCCAGCAGCTTGCACGACAGGGGGGCAACAACTAATGAAAAACTGTTTTTT. Combining the CDR3 with reference TRBV5-1 and TRBJ1-4 gives the whole variable domain KAGVTQTPRYLIKTRGQQVTLSCSPISGHRSVSWYQQTPGQGLQFLFEYFSETQRNKGNFPGRFSGRQFSNSRSEMNVSTLELGDSALYLCASSLHDRGATTNEKLFFGSGTQLSVL.

With respect to this clone: One junction end disagrees with the germline gene, perhaps due to a read error. The chain uses TRBV2 and TRBJ1-3; the D is unclear. Germline values: CDR1 SNHLY, CDR2 FYNNEI. The CDR3 has 14 amino acids. CDR3 residues: CASSETGIGDTIYF. Written as DNA, the CDR3 is TGTGCCAGCAGTGAGACCGGTATTGGAGACACCATATATTTT.

V and J are TRBV6-5 and TRBJ1-2, with 10 bases identical to TRBD1. The V segment lost 0 bases and the J segment 4 bases; nucleotides outside the gene matches: 2. CDR3 length: 15 residues. The germline CDR1 and CDR2 sequences are MNHEY and SVGAGI. CDR3 sequence: CASSYSTGGIYGYTF. As DNA, the CDR3 is TGTGCCAGCAGTTACTCGACAGGGGGCATCTATGGCTACACCTTC.

This clone was seen more than once but under ten times. The chain uses TRBV5-1 and TRBJ2-2, with 7 bases lining up with TRBD1. The CDR3 is 14 amino acids. The trim removed 4 bases at V and 5 bases at J, leaving 5 bases unmatched. CDR1 and CDR2 from the germline V gene are SGHRS and YFSETQ. CDR3 nucleotide sequence: TGCGCCAGCAGCCACCCGACAGGGACCGGGGAGCTGTTTTTT. Translation: CASSHPTGTGELFF.

This clone was detected once. The rearrangement joins TRBV27 to TRBJ2-2; D perhaps matches TRBD2 (7 bases). V lost 4 bases and J lost 3, with 18 bases in between. CDR3 length: 17 residues. CDR1 and CDR2 (germline): MNHEY, SMNVEV (reference sequence). DNA for the CDR3: TGTGCCAGCAGTTGGAGACTCAGGGGAGGGGACACCGGGGAGCTGTTTTTT. Its translation: CASSWRLRGGDTGELFF.

J is TRBJ2-7 and V is TRBV18, with 7 nucleotides matching TRBD1. V lost 4 bases and J lost 6; bases outside the gene matches: 12. CDR3 length equals 15 residues. CDR1 and CDR2 from the germline V gene are KGHSH and LQKENI. CDR3 residues: CASSQRDSGDAEQYF. The CDR3, as DNA: TGTGCCAGCTCACAAAGGGACAGTGGAGATGCCGAGCAGTACTTC.

The chain links TRBV5-8 to TRBJ2-7; perhaps TRBD2 as D (5 bases). Trimming pared 0 bases from V and 8 bases from J, leaving 12 bases between. Germline CDR1 and CDR2: SGHTS and YDEGEE. CDR3 length: 13 residues. The CDR3: CASSLVEGSKQYF. CDR3 DNA: TGTGCCAGCAGCTTGGTAGAGGGCAGCAAGCAGTACTTC.

The CDR3 DNA reads TGCGCCAGCAGCCGAGGGACAGGGGGCGTAGTCGGTGGGGCCAACGTCCTGACTTTC. As protein: CASSRGTGGVVGGANVLTF. The chain carries TRBV4-3 and TRBJ2-6; 12 bases line up with TRBD1. The ends lost 4 bases at V and 3 bases at J; junction bases unmatched: 10. The CDR3 contains 19 residues. The germline CDR1 and CDR2 sequences are LGHNA and YSLEER.

This clone was observed a few times. One end of the junction varies from germline; a read error may be responsible. This chain joins TRBV29-1 and TRBJ1-4, with 8 bases that match TRBD1. This CDR3 is 15 amino acids long. From germline, CDR1 is SQVTM and CDR2 ANQGSEA. The CDR3 here is CSVEGQGSANEKLFF. As DNA, the CDR3 is TGCAGCGTGGAAGGACAGGGATCGGCCAATGAAAAACTGTTTTTT.

The chain is built from TRBV6-2 or TRBV6-3 and TRBJ1-6; possibly TRBD1 for D (6 bases). Trimming stripped 5 bases from V and 0 bases from J, with 11 bases between. The CDR3 runs to 16 residues. The V gene's germline CDR1 is MNHEY and CDR2 SVGEGT. The chain's CDR3 is CASSRGASSYNSPLHF. For the CDR3, the DNA is TGTGCCAGCAGTCGGGGGGCCAGCTCCTATAATTCACCCCTCCACTTT.

The chain has TRBV13 and TRBJ1-2; TRBD1 aligns across 9 bases. The CDR3 length is 16 residues. V lost 6 bases, J lost 8 bases, and 16 bases stayed unmatched. Germline CDR1 PRHDT, CDR2 FYEKMQ (reference sequence). The CDR3 reads CASSLAGGQGLGGYTF. The CDR3 coding sequence is TGTGCCAGCAGTCTTGCCGGGGGACAGGGTCTTGGGGGCTACACCTTC.

The chain has TRBV15 and TRBJ1-5; 7 nucleotides line up with TRBD1. V dropped 1 base and J dropped 6; count of bases not matched to a gene: 6. The CDR3 spans 15 residues. Germline CDR1 LNHNV, CDR2 YYDKDF (reference sequence). The CDR3, as DNA: TGTGCCACCAGCAGAGGATCAGGGGGAGGTCAGCCCCAGCATTTT. Encoded protein: CATSRGSGGGQPQHF.

The chain employs TRBV2 and TRBJ2-1; possible D gene TRBD2, 7 bases. CDR1 and CDR2 from the germline V gene are SNHLY and FYNNEI. Trimming cost V 2 bases and J 8 bases, with 10 bases left between them. The CDR3 loop spans 13 amino acids. The DNA of the CDR3 is TGTGCCAGCAGTGAACGGGGGGCAGATGAGCAGTTCTTC. It codes for CASSERGADEQFF.

The chain employs TRBV4-1 and TRBJ2-7, with a weak D call TRBD1 (6 bases). V lost 2 bases and J lost 2, with 13 bases in between. The CDR3 length is 15 residues. Germline CDR1 is MGHRA and CDR2 is YSYEKL. This chain's CDR3 is CASSQSGTTTYEQYF. For the CDR3, the DNA is TGCGCCAGCAGCCAAAGTGGGACAACGACCTACGAGCAGTACTTC.

The chain carries TRBV5-1 and TRBJ2-5; 7 bases agree with TRBD2. Germline trimming cut 3 bases from V and 3 bases from J; bases unmatched to any gene: 2. The germline gives CDR1 SGHRS, CDR2 YFSETQ. This CDR3 contains 13 residues. CDR3 in amino acids: CASSSGREETQYF. The CDR3, as DNA: TGCGCCAGCAGCTCGGGGAGGGAAGAGACCCAGTACTTC.

V usage is TRBV27 and J usage is TRBJ2-1; D call uncertain. V lost 0 bases and J lost 5, with 11 bases in between. CDR3 size: 15 residues. Germline loops: CDR1 MNHEY, CDR2 SMNVEV (reference sequence). This CDR3 is CASSLSFAVNNEQFF. The CDR3 DNA follows: TGTGCCAGCAGTTTATCGTTTGCGGTTAACAATGAGCAGTTCTTC.

The chain has TRBV4-2 and TRBJ2-3; 8 nucleotides agree with TRBD2. Germline V gives CDR1 LGHNA, CDR2 YNFKEQ. V shed 0 bases and J 3 bases; nucleotides not matched to a gene: 11. CDR3 length: 18 residues. The CDR3 DNA is TGTGCCAGCAGCCAAGAGTGGGGTCGGGGGGGCCGGACAGATACGCAGTATTTT. Protein sequence: CASSQEWGRGGRTDTQYF.

The chain employs TRBV5-1 and TRBJ1-1; 7 bases fit TRBD1. Germline loops: CDR1 SGHRS, CDR2 YFSETQ. Trimming at V came to 4 bases and at J to 4 bases, leaving 13 bases not matched to a gene. The CDR3 contains 16 residues. The DNA of the CDR3 is TGCGCCAGCAGCCCACAAGGGGGAAACAGGGGCACTGAAGCTTTCTTT. Protein: CASSPQGGNRGTEAFF.

CDR3: CAWSVGTGVSNQPQHF. The CDR3 DNA sequence: TGTGCCTGGAGTGTAGGGACAGGGGTTAGCAATCAGCCCCAGCATTTT. The chain uses TRBV30 and TRBJ1-5; 10 nucleotides align to TRBD1. Germline V gene data show CDR1 as GTSNPN and CDR2 as SVGIG (reference sequence). The CDR3 totals 16 residues. V was clipped by 0 bases and J by 0 bases; unmatched bases: 2.

This sequence joins TRBV6-6 and TRBJ2-3; TRBD2 matches at 7 bases. The CDR3 is 15 residues long. V gave up 6 bases and J gave up 0 bases; unmatched junction bases: 6. Germline CDR1 and CDR2: MNHNY and SVGAGI (reference sequence). The CDR3 loop is CASRTAGVSTDTQYF. The CDR3 region has the DNA TGTGCCAGCAGAACCGCGGGGGTTAGCACAGATACGCAGTATTTT.

The chain has TRBV6-6 and TRBJ2-7, with 8 bases fitting TRBD1. CDR1 and CDR2 (germline): MNHNY, SVGAGI (reference sequence). Losses at the gene ends were 7 bases for V and 0 bases for J; bases not matched to a gene: 11. There are 16 residues in the CDR3. The CDR3 region is CASNRGQGATSYEQYF. The CDR3 DNA follows: TGTGCCAGCAACCGAGGACAGGGTGCGACCTCCTACGAGCAGTACTTC.

The chain links TRBV3-1 (or the pseudogene TRBV3-2) to TRBJ2-6; possible D gene TRBD1, 5 bases. Trimming stripped 1 base from V and 0 bases from J, with 16 bases between. Germline V gene data show CDR1 as LGHDT and CDR2 as YNNKEL (reference sequence). The CDR3 length is 19 residues. In nucleotides, the CDR3 is TGTGCCAGCAGCCAAGGCCGGGCAGGGAAGGACTCTGGGGCCAACGTCCTGACTTTC. Translating gives CASSQGRAGKDSGANVLTF.